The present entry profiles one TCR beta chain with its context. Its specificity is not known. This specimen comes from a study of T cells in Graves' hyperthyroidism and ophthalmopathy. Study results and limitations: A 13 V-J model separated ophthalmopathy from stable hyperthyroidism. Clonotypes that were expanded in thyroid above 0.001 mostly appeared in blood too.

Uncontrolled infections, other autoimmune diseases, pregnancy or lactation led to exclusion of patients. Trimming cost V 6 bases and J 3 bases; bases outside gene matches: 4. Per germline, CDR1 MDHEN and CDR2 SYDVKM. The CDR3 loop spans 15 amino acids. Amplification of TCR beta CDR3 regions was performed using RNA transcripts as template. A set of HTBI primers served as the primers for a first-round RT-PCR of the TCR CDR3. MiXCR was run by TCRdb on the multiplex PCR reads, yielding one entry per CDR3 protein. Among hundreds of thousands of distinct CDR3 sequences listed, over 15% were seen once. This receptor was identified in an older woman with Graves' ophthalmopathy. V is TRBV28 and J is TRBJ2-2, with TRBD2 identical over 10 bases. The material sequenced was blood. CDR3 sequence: CASSLGLADTGELFF. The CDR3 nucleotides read TGTGCCAGCAGCCTAGGACTAGCGGACACCGGGGAGCTGTTTTTT.